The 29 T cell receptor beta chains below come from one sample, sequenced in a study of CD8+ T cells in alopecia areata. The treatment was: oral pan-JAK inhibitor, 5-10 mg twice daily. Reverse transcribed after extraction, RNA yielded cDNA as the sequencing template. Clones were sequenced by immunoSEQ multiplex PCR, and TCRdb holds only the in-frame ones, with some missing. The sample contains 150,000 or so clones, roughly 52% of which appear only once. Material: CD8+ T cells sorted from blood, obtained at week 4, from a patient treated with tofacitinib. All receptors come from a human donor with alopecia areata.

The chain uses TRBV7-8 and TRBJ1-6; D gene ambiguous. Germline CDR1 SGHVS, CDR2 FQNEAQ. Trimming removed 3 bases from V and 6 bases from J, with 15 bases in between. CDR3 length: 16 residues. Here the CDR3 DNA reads TGTGCCAGCAGCTTCGACGGGCCTTCCCCTAATTCACCCCTCCACTTT. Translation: CASSFDGPSPNSPLHF.

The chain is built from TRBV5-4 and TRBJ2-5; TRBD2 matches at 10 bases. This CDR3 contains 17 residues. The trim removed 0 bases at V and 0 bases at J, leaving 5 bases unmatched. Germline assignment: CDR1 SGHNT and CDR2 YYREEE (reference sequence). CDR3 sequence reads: CASSLALAGRYQETQYF. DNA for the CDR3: TGTGCCAGCAGCTTGGCACTAGCGGGGAGGTACCAAGAGACCCAGTACTTC.

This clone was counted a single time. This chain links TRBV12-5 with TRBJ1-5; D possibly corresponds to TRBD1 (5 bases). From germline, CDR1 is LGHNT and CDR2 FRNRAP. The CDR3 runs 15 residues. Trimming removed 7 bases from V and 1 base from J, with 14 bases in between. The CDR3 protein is CASAPDGGSNQPQHF. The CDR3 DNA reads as TGTGCTAGTGCCCCTGACGGGGGAAGCAATCAGCCCCAGCATTTT.

DNA for the CDR3: TGTGCCTGGAGCGATGGACAGGGGACACCCTACGAGCAGTACTTC. Translation: CAWSDGQGTPYEQYF. The chain uses TRBV30 and TRBJ2-7; 9 bases line up with TRBD1. V shed 3 bases, J shed 2 bases, and the junction held 8 bases outside the gene matches. Germline V gene sequence: CDR1 GTSNPN, CDR2 SVGIG (reference sequence). The CDR3 has 15 amino acids.

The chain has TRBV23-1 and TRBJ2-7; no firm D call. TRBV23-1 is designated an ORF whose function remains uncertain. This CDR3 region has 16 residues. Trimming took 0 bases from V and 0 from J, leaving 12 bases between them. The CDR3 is CASSQSLPASSYEQYF. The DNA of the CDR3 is TGCGCCAGCAGTCAATCGCTGCCGGCTAGCTCCTACGAGCAGTACTTC.

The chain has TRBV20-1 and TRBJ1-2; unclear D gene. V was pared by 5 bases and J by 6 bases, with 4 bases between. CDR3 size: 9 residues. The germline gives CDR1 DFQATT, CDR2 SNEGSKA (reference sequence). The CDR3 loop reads CSALDGYTF. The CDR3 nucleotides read TGCAGTGCTCTGGATGGCTACACCTTC.

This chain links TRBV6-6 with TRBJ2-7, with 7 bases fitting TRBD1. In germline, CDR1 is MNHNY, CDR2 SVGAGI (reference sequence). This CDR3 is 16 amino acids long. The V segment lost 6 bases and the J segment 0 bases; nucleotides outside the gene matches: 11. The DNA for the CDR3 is TGTGCCAGCAGCGGACATGGCCCAGGGGGCTCCTACGAGCAGTACTTC. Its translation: CASSGHGPGGSYEQYF.

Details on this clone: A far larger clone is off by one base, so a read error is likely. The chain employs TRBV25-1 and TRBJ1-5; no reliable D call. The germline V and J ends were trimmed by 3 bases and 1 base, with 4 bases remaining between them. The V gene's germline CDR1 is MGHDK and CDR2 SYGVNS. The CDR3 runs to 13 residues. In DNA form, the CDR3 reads TGTGCCAGCAGTGATGACAGCAATCAGCCCCAGCATTTT. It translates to CASSDDSNQPQHF.

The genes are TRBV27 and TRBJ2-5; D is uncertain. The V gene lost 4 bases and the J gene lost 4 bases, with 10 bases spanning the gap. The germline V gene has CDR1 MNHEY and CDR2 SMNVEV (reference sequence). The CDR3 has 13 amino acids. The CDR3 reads CASSSGSAETQYF. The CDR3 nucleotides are TGTGCCAGCAGTTCGGGCTCCGCAGAGACCCAGTACTTC.

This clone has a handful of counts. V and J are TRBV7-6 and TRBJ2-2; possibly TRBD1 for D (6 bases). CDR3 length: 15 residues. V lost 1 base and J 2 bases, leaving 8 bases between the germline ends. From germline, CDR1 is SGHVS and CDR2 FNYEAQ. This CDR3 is CASSLVGGNTGELFF. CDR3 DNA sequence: TGTGCCAGCAGCTTAGTAGGGGGTAACACCGGGGAGCTGTTTTTT.

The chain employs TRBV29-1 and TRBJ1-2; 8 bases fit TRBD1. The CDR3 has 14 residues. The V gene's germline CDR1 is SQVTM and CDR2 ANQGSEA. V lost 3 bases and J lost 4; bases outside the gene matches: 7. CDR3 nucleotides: TGCAGCGTTGACGACAGGGGAATGGTCTATGGCTACACCTTC. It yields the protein CSVDDRGMVYGYTF.

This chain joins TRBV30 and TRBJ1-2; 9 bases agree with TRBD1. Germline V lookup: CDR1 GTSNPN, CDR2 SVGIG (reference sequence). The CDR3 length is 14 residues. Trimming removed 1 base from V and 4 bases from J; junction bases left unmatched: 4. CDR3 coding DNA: TGTGCCTGGAGTGAAGACAGGGGGTTCTATGGCTACACCTTC. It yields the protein CAWSEDRGFYGYTF.

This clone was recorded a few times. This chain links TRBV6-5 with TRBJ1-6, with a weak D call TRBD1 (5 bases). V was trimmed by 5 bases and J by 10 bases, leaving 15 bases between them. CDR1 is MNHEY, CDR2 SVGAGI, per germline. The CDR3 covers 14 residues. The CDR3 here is CASSNRGFRSPLHF. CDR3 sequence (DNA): TGTGCCAGCAGTAACCGGGGGTTTCGCTCACCCCTCCACTTT.

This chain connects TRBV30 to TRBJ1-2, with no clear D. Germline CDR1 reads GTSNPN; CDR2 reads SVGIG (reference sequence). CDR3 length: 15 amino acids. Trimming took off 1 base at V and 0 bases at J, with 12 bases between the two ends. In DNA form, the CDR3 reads TGTGCCTGGAGTGCGCTTCGACGGGCTAACTATGGCTACACCTTC. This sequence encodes CAWSALRRANYGYTF.

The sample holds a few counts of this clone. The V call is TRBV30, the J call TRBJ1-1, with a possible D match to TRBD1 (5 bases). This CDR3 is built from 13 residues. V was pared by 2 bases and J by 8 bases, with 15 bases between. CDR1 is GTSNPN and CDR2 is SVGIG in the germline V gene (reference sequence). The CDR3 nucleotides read TGTGCCTGGAGTTCGGGGGACGACAGCGAAGCTTTCTTT. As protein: CAWSSGDDSEAFF.

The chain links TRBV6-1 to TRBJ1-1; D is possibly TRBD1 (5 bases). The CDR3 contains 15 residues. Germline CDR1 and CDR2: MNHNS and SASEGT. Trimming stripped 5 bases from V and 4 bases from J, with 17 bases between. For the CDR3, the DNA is TGTGCCAGCAGTCCCGGGATAGAGGGGATCACTGAAGCTTTCTTT. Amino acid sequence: CASSPGIEGITEAFF.

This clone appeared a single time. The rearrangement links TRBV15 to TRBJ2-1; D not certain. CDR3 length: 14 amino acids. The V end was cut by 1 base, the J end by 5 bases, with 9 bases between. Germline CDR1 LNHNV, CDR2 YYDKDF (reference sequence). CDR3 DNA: TGTGCCACCAGCAGAGGAGTAGCACACAATGAGCAGTTCTTC. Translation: CATSRGVAHNEQFF.

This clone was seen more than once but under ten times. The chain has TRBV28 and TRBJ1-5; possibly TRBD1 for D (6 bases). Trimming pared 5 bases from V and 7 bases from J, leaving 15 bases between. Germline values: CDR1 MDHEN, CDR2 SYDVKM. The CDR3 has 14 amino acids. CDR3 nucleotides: TGTGCCAGCAGTCAAATCACAGGGAAGCAGCCCCAGCATTTT. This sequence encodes CASSQITGKQPQHF.

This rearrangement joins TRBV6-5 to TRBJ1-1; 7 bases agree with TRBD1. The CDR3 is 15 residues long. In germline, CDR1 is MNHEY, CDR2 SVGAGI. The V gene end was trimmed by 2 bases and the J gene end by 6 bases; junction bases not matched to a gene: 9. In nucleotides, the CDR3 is TGTGCCAGCAGTTACGGGGTACCAGGGACAGCTGAAGCTTTCTTT. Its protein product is CASSYGVPGTAEAFF.

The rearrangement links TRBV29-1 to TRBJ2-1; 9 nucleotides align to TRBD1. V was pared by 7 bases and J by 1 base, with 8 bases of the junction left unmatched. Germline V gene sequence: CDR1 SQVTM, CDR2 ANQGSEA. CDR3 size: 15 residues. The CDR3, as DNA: TGCAGCGCGACGGACAGGGGAGTATCCTACAATGAGCAGTTCTTC. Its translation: CSATDRGVSYNEQFF.

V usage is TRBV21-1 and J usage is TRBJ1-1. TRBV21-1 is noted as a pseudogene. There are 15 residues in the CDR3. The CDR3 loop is CASSKGSREDTEAFF. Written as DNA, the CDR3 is TGTGCCAGCAGCAAAGGGAGCAGGGAGGATACTGAAGCTTTCTTT.

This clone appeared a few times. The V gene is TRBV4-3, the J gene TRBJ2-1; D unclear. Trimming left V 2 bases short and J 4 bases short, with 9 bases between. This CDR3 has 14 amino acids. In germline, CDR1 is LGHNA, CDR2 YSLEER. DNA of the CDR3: TGCGCCAGCAGCCAAATGGACCAGTACAATGAGCAGTTCTTC. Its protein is CASSQMDQYNEQFF.

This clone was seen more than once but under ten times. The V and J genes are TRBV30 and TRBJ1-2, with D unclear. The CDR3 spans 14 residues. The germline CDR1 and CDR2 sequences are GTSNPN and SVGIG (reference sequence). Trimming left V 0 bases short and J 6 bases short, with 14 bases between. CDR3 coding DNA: TGTGCCTGGAGTGTAGGGCCCGAAGTGCATGGCTACACCTTC. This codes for CAWSVGPEVHGYTF. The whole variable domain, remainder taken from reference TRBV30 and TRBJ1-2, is SQTIHQWPATLVQPVGSPLSLECTVEGTSNPNLYWYRQAAGRGLQLLFYSVGIGQISSEVPQNLSASRPQDRQFILSSKKLLLSDSGFYLCAWSVGPEVHGYTFGSGTRLTVV.

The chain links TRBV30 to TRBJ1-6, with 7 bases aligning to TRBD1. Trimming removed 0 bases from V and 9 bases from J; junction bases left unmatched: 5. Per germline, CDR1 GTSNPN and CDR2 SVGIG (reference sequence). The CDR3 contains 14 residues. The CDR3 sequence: CAWSVGAGGSPLHF. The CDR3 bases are TGTGCCTGGAGTGTAGGGGCAGGGGGTTCACCCCTCCACTTT.

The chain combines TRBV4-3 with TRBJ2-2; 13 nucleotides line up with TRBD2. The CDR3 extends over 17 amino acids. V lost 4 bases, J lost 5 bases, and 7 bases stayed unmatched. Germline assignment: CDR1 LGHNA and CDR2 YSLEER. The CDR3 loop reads CASSLGTSGVDTGELFF. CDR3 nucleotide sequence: TGCGCCAGCAGCCTGGGGACTAGCGGGGTTGATACCGGGGAGCTGTTTTTT.

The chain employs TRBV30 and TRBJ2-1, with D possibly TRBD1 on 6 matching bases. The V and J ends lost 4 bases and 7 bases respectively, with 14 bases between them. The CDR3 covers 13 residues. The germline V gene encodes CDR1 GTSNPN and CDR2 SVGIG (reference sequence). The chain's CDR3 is CAWTGAVWNEQFF. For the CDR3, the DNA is TGTGCCTGGACAGGGGCGGTATGGAATGAGCAGTTCTTC.

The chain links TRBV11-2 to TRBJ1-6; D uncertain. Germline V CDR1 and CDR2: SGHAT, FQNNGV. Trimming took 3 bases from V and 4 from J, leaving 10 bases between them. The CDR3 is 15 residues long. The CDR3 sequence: CASSLTALYNSPLHF. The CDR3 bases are TGTGCCAGCAGCTTGACGGCACTTTATAATTCACCCCTCCACTTT.

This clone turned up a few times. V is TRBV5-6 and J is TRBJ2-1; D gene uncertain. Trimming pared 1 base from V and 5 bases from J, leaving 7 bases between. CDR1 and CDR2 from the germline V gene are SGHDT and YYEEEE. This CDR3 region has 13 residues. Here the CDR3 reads CASSLIPDNEQFF. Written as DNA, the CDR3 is TGTGCCAGCAGCTTGATTCCTGACAATGAGCAGTTCTTC.

The CDR3 bases are TGCGCCAGCAGCTTGGCCCAAGGGGTTCCTGAGCAGTTCTTC. Protein: CASSLAQGVPEQFF. The chain couples TRBV5-1 to TRBJ2-1; a weak D match, TRBD1 (5 bases). CDR1 is SGHRS and CDR2 is YFSETQ in the germline V gene. The CDR3 is 14 residues long. Trimming pared 0 bases from V and 9 bases from J, leaving 13 bases between.